This entry is about one T cell receptor beta chain. Its antigen is still unknown. This specimen belongs to a study of T-cell reconstitution after alpha-beta-depleted transplantation in children. General study findings and limits: Elevated TCRbeta diversity at day 60 was traced, in some patients, to surviving recipient T cells and thymic progenitors. Hyperexpanded clones declined; after one year, newly produced T cells mostly supplied diversity. The origin of alpha-beta T cells about two months after transplant was reportedly several hundred expanded graft clones.

The V gene lost 5 bases and the J gene lost 1 base, with 16 bases spanning the gap. CDR1 and CDR2 from the germline V gene are GTSNPN and SVGIG (reference sequence). CDR3 length: 15 residues. A library of TCRbeta sequences, prepared with unique molecular identifiers, was generated. Using its own MiXCR run on the PCR reads, TCRdb lists one record per CDR3 protein. The table includes around 130,000 distinct CDR3 sequences, 8.5% to 10% detected once. The TCR comes from a girl under two years old who had a stem cell transplant for combined immunodeficiency, so the T cells may come from the graft donor. The rearrangement uses TRBV30 and TRBJ2-3; D remains unclear. The sequenced sample was PBMCs, mostly from graft donor cells, obtained 180 days after TCRalphabeta/CD19-depleted stem cell transplant. This CDR3 reads CAWSQIVGRTDTQYF. DNA for the CDR3: TGTGCCTGGTCGCAGATCGTCGGGCGCACAGATACGCAGTATTTT.